This T cell receptor (beta chain) was identified in a study of blood T cells in healthy people across ages. A second roughly 7 to 11 cycle PCR used barcoded and J-beta primers. At least 2.5 million CDR3-containing paired-end reads were obtained per sample. TCRdb independently ran MiXCR on the 5' RACE reads; one entry per CDR3 protein. The sample carries 550,000 to 650,000 distinct CDR3 sequences, approximately 30% recorded once. Peripheral blood from each donor was collected in a volume of 8 to 10 milliliters. Study results and limitations: Investigators viewed diversity estimates from one million T cells as underestimates, the study reported. TCR beta diversity, measured per million T cells, fell in a roughly linear way with age.

This clonotype appeared many times. What it binds is not known. The CDR3 runs to 15 residues. The V end lost 4 bases, the J end lost 1 base, and 14 bases lay between the germline ends. Germline V lookup: CDR1 SGHRS, CDR2 YFSETQ. Input material: blood. The rearrangement links TRBV5-1 to TRBJ2-5; the D gene is possibly TRBD1 (6 bases). This TCR was sampled from a woman of 80 years or more in good health. The DNA of the CDR3 is TGCGCCAGCAGCCGAAGGTCAGGGGCCCAAGAGACCCAGTACTTC. Residues: CASSRRSGAQETQYF.